This T cell receptor (beta chain) derives from a study of regulatory T cells in long-lasting Graves disease. Trimming shortened V by 6 bases and J by 2 bases, and 17 bases separated the two germline ends. This CDR3 comprises 15 residues. With iRepertoire HTBI primers and Arm-PCR of CDR3 regions, TCR beta libraries were built. Per the authors' pipeline: From all samples, identification returned over 13 TRBJ and 60 or so TRBV segments. TCRdb independently ran MiXCR on the multiplex PCR reads; one entry per CDR3 protein. The V and J calls shown here were made by TCRdb, not taken from the authors' results. The sample holds 450,000 to 500,000 distinct CDR3 sequences, 15% to 20% seen once. This clonotype came up a few times. Documented time point: newly diagnosed GD, antithyroid drugs for less than 3 months. PBMC RNA was the source of the TCR library. These sequences were also reported in another study, on T cells in Graves' hyperthyroidism and ophthalmopathy. That investigation notes: Reasons for excluding patients were uncontrolled infection, other autoimmune disease, pregnancy or lactation. An initial round of RT-PCR targeting the TCR CDR3 relied on the HTBI primer set.

This sequence was found in a man in his forties with Graves disease. The V gene is TRBV6-7, the J gene TRBJ2-7, with a tentative D call TRBD1 (6 bases). TRBV6-7 is flagged as an ORF with uncertain function. Sequencing was performed on peripheral blood mononuclear cells (PBMCs), taken at new diagnosis, from a patient treated with antithyroid drugs. CDR3 DNA: TGTGCCAGCAGAGGGTGGGACATATCAACCTACGAGCAGTACTTC. This sequence encodes CASRGWDISTYEQYF.